This T cell receptor beta chain was sequenced during a study of CD8 T cells in ankylosing spondylitis. Using its own MiXCR run on the 5' RACE reads, TCRdb lists one record per CDR3 protein. The sample lists about 190,000 distinct CDR3 sequences, under 15% occurring once. The germline V gene has CDR1 SNHLY and CDR2 FYNNEI. V was pared by 6 bases and J by 7 bases, with 6 bases of the junction left unmatched. There are 14 residues in the CDR3. This clonotype was obtained from a female donor with ankylosing spondylitis or in good health (not recorded which). The specimen was blood, either unsorted or a sorted T cell fraction (not recorded which). The chain is built from TRBV2 and TRBJ1-6; 7 bases map to TRBD1. The CDR3 region is CASRGDSVNSPLHF. The DNA for the CDR3 is TGTGCCAGCAGGGGGGACAGCGTGAATTCACCCCTCCACTTT.